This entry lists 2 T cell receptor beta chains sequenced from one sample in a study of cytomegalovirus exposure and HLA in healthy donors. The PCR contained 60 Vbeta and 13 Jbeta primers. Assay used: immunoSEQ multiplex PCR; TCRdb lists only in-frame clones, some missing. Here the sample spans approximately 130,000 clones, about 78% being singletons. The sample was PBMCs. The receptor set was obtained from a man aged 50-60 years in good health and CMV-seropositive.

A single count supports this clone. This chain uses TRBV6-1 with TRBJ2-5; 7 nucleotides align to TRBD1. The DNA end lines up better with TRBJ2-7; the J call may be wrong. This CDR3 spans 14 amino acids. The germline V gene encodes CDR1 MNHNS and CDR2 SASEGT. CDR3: CASSSTGWSYEQYF. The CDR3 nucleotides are TGTGCCAGCAGCTCGACAGGGTGGTCCTACGAGCAGTACTTC.

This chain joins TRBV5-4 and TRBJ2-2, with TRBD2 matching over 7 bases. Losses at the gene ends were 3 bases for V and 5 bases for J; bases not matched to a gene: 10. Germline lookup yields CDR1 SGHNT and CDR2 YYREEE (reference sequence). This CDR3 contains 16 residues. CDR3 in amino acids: CASSSLERGRTGELFF. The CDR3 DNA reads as TGTGCCAGCAGCTCCTTAGAGCGGGGTCGAACCGGGGAGCTGTTTTTT.